These 11 T cell receptor beta chains were all obtained from the same sample, sequenced in a study of long-term antiretroviral therapy in people with HIV. Survey-level resolution applied to immunoSEQ assay v3.0. Assay used: immunoSEQ multiplex PCR; TCRdb lists only in-frame clones, some missing. The data show tens of thousands of clones, with about 86% seen just once and roughly 3% held by the top ten. This specimen was unsorted PBMCs, taken 0.8 years after starting antiretroviral therapy. These receptors were taken from a woman younger than 35 with HIV.

The V call is TRBV7-3, the J call TRBJ2-1; D is possibly TRBD2 (6 bases). The CDR3 covers 15 residues. Germline V gives CDR1 SGHTA, CDR2 FQGTGA. Trimming cost V 2 bases and J 8 bases, with 16 bases left between them. The CDR3 region is CASSLVGGGGDEQFF. The CDR3 DNA is TGTGCCAGCAGCTTAGTGGGAGGTGGTGGCGATGAGCAGTTCTTC.

In nucleotides, the CDR3 is TGCGCCAGCAGCCAAGGAGGACAGGGGGCATGGGAGCAGTACTTC. It encodes CASSQGGQGAWEQYF. This rearrangement joins TRBV4-3 to TRBJ2-7; TRBD1 agrees at 11 bases. The CDR3 sequence is 15 residues long. Germline loops: CDR1 LGHNA, CDR2 YSLEER. The ends lost 1 base at V and 7 bases at J; junction bases unmatched: 6.

This sequence joins TRBV28 and TRBJ1-2, with D tentatively TRBD1 (6 bases). Per germline, CDR1 MDHEN and CDR2 SYDVKM. The CDR3 is 14 residues long. Deletions cut 7 bases from V and 1 base from J, with 13 bases between. CDR3 amino acids: CASTLDRINYGYTF. CDR3 nucleotide sequence: TGTGCCAGCACCCTGGACAGAATTAACTATGGCTACACCTTC.

This rearrangement joins TRBV19 to TRBJ1-2; D ambiguous. The ends were cut back, 3 bases at V and 4 bases at J, with 15 bases in the middle. There are 15 residues in the CDR3. Germline CDR1 and CDR2: LNHDA and SQIVND (reference sequence). CDR3: CASSIVGQSTYGYTF. The CDR3 nucleotides read TGTGCCAGTAGTATCGTCGGGCAGTCCACCTATGGCTACACCTTC.

The CDR3 is CASSDSYEQYF. The CDR3 DNA reads TGTGCCAGCAGTGATTCATACGAGCAGTACTTC. V usage is TRBV25-1 and J usage is TRBJ2-7; D is unresolved. The CDR3 extends over 11 amino acids. Per the germline V gene, CDR1 is MGHDK and CDR2 is SYGVNS. V gave up 3 bases and J gave up 4 bases, with 4 bases separating them.

This clone was observed once. Within the sample, other DNA sequences also encode this same CDR3. The CDR3 sequence: CATSRAPGTSGSSYNEQFF. In nucleotides, the CDR3 is TGTGCCACCAGCAGAGCCCCCGGGACTAGCGGGAGCTCCTACAATGAGCAGTTCTTC. The genes are TRBV15 and TRBJ2-1; 14 bases are shared with TRBD2. CDR3 length: 19 amino acids. Losses at the gene ends were 1 base for V and 0 bases for J; bases not matched to a gene: 5. Germline-derived CDR1 and CDR2 are LNHNV and YYDKDF (reference sequence).

The CDR3 nucleotides read TGTGCCACCAGCAGAGTAGGACAGGGCTTGGACAATGAGCAGTTCTTC. This codes for CATSRVGQGLDNEQFF. This chain connects TRBV15 to TRBJ2-1; TRBD1 aligns across 8 bases. This CDR3 has 16 amino acids. The ends lost 1 base at V and 5 bases at J; junction bases unmatched: 7. Looked up from germline, CDR1 is LNHNV and CDR2 is YYDKDF (reference sequence).

CDR3 amino acids: CASSLDLIGGGYNEQFF. CDR3 DNA sequence: TGTGCCAGCAGCTTAGATCTTATTGGGGGTGGGTACAATGAGCAGTTCTTC. This chain uses TRBV7-9 with TRBJ2-1; the D gene could be TRBD1 or TRBD2 (5 bases each). The CDR3 sequence is 17 residues long. CDR1 SEHNR and CDR2 FQNEAQ come from the germline V gene (reference sequence). With 1 base removed from V and 4 bases from J, the gap between germline ends came to 17 bases.

The chain couples TRBV7-8 to TRBJ2-5; 11 bases map to TRBD2. Germline V gene lookup returns CDR1 SGHVS and CDR2 FQNEAQ. The CDR3 is 15 amino acids. The V and J ends lost 4 bases and 5 bases, in that order; junction bases with no gene match: 6. CDR3 in DNA: TGTGCCAGCAGCTCCTTAGCGGGAGGGGGGGAGACCCAGTACTTC. This codes for CASSSLAGGGETQYF.

The V and J genes are TRBV5-6 and TRBJ2-3, with 13 positions matching TRBD2. The CDR3 length is 17 residues. V shed 4 bases, J shed 0 bases, and the junction held 5 bases outside the gene matches. Germline V gene lookup returns CDR1 SGHDT and CDR2 YYEEEE. As DNA, the CDR3 is TGTGCCAGCAGCGGAAGGACTAGCGGGAGAAGCACAGATACGCAGTATTTT. Translated, it gives CASSGRTSGRSTDTQYF.

The chain has TRBV5-4 and TRBJ2-7; D is possibly TRBD2 (5 bases). Trimming cost V 5 bases and J 2 bases, with 14 bases left between them. Per germline, CDR1 SGHNT and CDR2 YYREEE (reference sequence). The CDR3 covers 14 residues. CDR3 amino acids: CASSPTDYPYEQYF. CDR3 in DNA: TGTGCCAGCAGTCCGACCGACTATCCCTACGAGCAGTACTTC.